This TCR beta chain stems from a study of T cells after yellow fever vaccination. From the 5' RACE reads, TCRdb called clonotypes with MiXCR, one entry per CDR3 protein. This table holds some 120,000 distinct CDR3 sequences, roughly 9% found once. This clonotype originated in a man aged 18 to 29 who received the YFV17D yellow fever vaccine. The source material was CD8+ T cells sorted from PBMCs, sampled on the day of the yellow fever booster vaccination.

The CDR3 DNA reads as TGTGCCTGGAGCCATCGGACAGGGAGATACGGCTACACCTTC. Its translation is CAWSHRTGRYGYTF. V is TRBV30 and J is TRBJ1-2; 8 bases line up with TRBD1. This CDR3 has 14 amino acids. Germline lookup yields CDR1 GTSNPN and CDR2 SVGIG (reference sequence). The V and J ends lost 3 bases and 8 bases, in that order; junction bases with no gene match: 11.